This TCR beta chain was profiled in a study of CD8+ T cells in alopecia areata. Study overall: Treated patients were scored for severity by percent of scalp affected. Study-wide points: In lesional scalp, particularly from alopecia totalis/universalis, clonality was higher than in normal scalp.

There are 14 residues in the CDR3. V was cut by 4 bases and J by 5 bases, with 11 bases left in between. In germline, CDR1 is MGHRA, CDR2 YSYEKL. TCR sequencing used cDNA made by reverse transcription of extracted RNA. The assay was immunoSEQ multiplex PCR, and TCRdb's table has in-frame clones only and misses some. The sample has around 60,000 clones; just over 45% are singletons. Treatment indicated: oral pan-JAK inhibitor, 5-10 mg twice daily. Sorting of CD4+ and CD8+ T cells was performed on PBMCs. This clone was detected a few times. No antigen is known for it. This chain links TRBV4-1 with TRBJ2-2, with D uncertain. The TCR comes from a human donor with alopecia areata. This specimen was CD8+ T cells sorted from blood, taken at roughly week 36, from a patient treated with tofacitinib. CDR3 sequence (DNA): TGCGCCAGCAGCCCCCTACCCGGAACCGGGGAGCTGTTTTTT. Encoded protein: CASSPLPGTGELFF.